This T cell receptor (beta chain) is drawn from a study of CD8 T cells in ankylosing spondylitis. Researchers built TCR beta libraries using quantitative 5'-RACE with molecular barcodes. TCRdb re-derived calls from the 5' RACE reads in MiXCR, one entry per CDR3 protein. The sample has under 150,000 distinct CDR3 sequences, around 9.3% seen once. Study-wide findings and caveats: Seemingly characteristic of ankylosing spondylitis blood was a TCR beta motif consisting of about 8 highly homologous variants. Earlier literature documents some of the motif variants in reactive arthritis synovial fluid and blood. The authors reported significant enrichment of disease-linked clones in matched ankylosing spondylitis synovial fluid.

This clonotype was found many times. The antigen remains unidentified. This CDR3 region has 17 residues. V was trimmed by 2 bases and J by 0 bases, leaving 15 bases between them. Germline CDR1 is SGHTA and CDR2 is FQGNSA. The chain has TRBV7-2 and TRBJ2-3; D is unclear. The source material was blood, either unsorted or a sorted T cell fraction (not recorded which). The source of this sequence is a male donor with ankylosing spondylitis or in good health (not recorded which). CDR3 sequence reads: CASSLYSLGPSTDTQYF. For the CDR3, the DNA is TGTGCCAGCAGCTTATATTCGCTAGGGCCCAGCACAGATACGCAGTATTTT.